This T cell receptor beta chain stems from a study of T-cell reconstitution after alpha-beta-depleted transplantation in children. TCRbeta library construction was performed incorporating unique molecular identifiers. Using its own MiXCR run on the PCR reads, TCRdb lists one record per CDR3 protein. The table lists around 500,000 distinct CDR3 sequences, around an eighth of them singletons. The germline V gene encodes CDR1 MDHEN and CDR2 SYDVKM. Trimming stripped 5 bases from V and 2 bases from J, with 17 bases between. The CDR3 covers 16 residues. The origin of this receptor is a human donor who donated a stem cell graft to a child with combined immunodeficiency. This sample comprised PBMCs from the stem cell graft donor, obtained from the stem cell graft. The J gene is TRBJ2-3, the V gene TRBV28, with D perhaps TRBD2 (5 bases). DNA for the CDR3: TGTGCCAGCAGTCTAACCGGGGTTCGCGTCACAGATACGCAGTATTTT. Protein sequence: CASSLTGVRVTDTQYF.